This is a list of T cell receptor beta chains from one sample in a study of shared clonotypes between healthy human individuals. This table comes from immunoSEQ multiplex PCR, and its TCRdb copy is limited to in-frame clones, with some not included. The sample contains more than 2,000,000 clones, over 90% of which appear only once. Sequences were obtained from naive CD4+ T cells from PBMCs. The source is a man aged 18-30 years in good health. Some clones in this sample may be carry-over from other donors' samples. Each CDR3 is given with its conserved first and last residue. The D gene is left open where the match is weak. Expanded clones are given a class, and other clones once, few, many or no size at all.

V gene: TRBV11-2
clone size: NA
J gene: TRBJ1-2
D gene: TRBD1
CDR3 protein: CASSQGTGSNGYTF
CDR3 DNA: TGTGCCAGCAGCCAGGGGACAGGATCGAATGGCTACACCTTC

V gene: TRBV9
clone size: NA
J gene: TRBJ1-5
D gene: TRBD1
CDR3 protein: CASSPGGYSNQPQHF
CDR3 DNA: TGTGCCAGCAGCCCAGGGGGTTATAGCAATCAGCCCCAGCATTTT

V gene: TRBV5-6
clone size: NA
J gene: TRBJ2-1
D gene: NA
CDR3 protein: CASSLFTGSSYNEQFF
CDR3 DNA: TGTGCCAGCAGCTTGTTCACAGGGAGCTCCTACAATGAGCAGTTCTTC

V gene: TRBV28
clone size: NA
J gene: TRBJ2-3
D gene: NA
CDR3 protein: CASSSPGKTRTDTQYF
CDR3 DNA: TGTGCCAGCAGTTCCCCCGGGAAAACTCGCACAGATACGCAGTATTTT

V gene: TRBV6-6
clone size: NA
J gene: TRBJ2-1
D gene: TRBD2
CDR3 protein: CASRGTSGDNEQFF
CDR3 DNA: TGTGCCAGCAGAGGGACTAGCGGGGACAATGAGCAGTTCTTC

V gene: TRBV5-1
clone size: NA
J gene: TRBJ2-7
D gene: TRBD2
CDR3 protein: CASSSFSGRYEQYF
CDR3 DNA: TGCGCCAGCAGCAGCTTCAGCGGGAGATACGAGCAGTACTTC

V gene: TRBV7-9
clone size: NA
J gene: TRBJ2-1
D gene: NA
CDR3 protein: CASSSRVDEQFF
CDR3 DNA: TGTGCCAGCAGCAGCAGGGTCGATGAGCAGTTCTTC

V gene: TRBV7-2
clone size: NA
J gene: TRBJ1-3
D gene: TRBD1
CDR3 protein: CASSAGQVPGNTIYF
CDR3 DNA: TGTGCCAGCAGCGCCGGACAGGTTCCTGGAAACACCATATATTTT

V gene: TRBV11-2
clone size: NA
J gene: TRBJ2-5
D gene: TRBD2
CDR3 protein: CASSLDSGLEETQYF
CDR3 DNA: TGTGCCAGCAGCTTAGACTCGGGACTAGAAGAGACCCAGTACTTC

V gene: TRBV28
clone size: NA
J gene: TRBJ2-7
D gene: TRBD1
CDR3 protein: CASSFPDRGEQYF
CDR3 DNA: TGTGCCAGCAGTTTCCCAGACAGGGGCGAGCAGTACTTC

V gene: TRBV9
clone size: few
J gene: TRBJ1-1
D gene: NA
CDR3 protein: CASSVPVTEAFF
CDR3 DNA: TGTGCCAGCAGCGTTCCCGTCACTGAAGCTTTCTTT

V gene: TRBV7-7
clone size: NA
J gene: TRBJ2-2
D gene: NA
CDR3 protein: CASSLAHTTNTGELFF
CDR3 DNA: TGTGCCAGCAGCTTAGCGCACACCACGAACACCGGGGAGCTGTTTTTT

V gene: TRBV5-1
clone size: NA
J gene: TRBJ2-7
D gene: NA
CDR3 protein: CASSSPGRYEQYF
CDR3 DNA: TGCGCCAGCAGCTCCCCCGGGCGTTACGAGCAGTACTTC

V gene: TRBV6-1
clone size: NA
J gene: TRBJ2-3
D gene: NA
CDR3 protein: CASSEAGQEGGDTQYF
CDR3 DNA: TGTGCCAGCAGTGAAGCAGGACAGGAGGGGGGGGATACGCAGTATTTT

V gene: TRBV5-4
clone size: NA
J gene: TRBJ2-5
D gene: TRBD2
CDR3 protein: CASRREQETQYF
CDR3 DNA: TGTGCCAGCAGGCGGGAGCAAGAGACCCAGTACTTC

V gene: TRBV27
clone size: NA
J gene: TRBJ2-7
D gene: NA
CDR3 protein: CASSFTTGSPGEQYF
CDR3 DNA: TGTGCCAGCAGTTTTACAACAGGGTCCCCAGGCGAGCAGTACTTC

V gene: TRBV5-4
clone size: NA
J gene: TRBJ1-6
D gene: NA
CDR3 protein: CASSPGTGTNPYPLHF
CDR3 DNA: TGTGCCAGCAGCCCTGGCACCGGGACAAACCCTTACCCCCTCCACTTT

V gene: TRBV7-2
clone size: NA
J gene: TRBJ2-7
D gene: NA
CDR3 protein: CASSLVGFGEQYF
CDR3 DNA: TGTGCCAGCAGCTTAGTAGGGTTTGGCGAGCAGTACTTC

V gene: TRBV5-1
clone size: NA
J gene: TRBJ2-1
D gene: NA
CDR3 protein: CASSIGNSNEQFF
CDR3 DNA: TGCGCCAGCAGCATTGGGAACTCCAATGAGCAGTTCTTC

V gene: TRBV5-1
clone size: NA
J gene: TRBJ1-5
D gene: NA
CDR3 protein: CASSPGTNSNQPQHF
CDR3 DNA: TGCGCCAGCAGCCCGGGCACAAATAGCAATCAGCCCCAGCATTTT

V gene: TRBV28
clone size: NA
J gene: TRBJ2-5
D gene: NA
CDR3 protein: CASSLTLQTQYF
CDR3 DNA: TGTGCCAGCAGTCTGACTTTACAGACCCAGTACTTC

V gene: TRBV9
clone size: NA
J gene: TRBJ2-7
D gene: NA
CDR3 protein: CASSVGLGSYEQYF
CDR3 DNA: TGTGCCAGCAGCGTAGGCTTAGGGTCCTACGAGCAGTACTTC